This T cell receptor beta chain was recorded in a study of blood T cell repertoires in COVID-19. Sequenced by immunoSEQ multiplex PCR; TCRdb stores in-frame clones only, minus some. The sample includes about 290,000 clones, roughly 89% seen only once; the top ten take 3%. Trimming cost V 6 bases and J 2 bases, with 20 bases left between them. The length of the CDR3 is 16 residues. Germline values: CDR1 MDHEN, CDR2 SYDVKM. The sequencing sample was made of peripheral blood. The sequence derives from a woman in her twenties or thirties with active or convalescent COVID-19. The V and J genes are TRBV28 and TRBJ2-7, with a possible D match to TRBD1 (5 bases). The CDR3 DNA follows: TGTGCCAGCAGCCAAGGGGTTTATAGTAGCACCTACGAGCAGTACTTC. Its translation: CASSQGVYSSTYEQYF. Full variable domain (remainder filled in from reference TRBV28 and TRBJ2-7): DVKVTQSSRYLVKRTGEKVFLECVQDMDHENMFWYRQDPGLGLRLIYFSYDVKMKEKGDIPEGYSVSREKKERFSLILESASTNQTSMYLCASSQGVYSSTYEQYFGPGTRLTVT.